This paragraph covers one T cell receptor (beta chain) sequence. This record comes from a study of blood T cell repertoires in COVID-19. Study at large: PBMCs, B-cell-depleted T cells, or T cells were the source of the cDNA or gDNA that made up the material.

In germline, CDR1 is SGHDN, CDR2 FVKESK. This CDR3 spans 13 amino acids. J was trimmed by 7 bases and V by 1 base; bases with no gene match: 3. Per the study methods: Cell counts per sample came from amplifying reference gene primers. The repertoire was sequenced with immunoSEQ multiplex PCR; TCRdb's copy has only in-frame clones and lacks some. V and J calls and clone size are given by that table; D and trimming were obtained from the DNA. The table lists hundreds of thousands of clones, 80% to 90% of them singletons. Seattle patient enrollment occurred during active infection, with longitudinal follow-up thereafter.

The sequence derives from a man between 18 and 29 years old with COVID-19, enrolled during active disease. The sequenced sample consisted of peripheral blood. The chain recombines TRBV14 with TRBJ1-2; TRBD1 agrees at 7 bases. The CDR3 nucleotides are TGTGCCAGCAGCCAAGCTAACAGGGGTGGCTACACCTTC. Amino acids: CASSQANRGGYTF. The complete variable domain, with remaining parts taken from reference TRBV14 and TRBJ1-2, reads EAGVTQFPSHSVIEKGQTVTLRCDPISGHDNLYWYRRVMGKEIKFLLHFVKESKQDESGMPNNRFLAERTGGTYSTLKVQPAELEDSGVYFCASSQANRGGYTFGSGTRLTVV.